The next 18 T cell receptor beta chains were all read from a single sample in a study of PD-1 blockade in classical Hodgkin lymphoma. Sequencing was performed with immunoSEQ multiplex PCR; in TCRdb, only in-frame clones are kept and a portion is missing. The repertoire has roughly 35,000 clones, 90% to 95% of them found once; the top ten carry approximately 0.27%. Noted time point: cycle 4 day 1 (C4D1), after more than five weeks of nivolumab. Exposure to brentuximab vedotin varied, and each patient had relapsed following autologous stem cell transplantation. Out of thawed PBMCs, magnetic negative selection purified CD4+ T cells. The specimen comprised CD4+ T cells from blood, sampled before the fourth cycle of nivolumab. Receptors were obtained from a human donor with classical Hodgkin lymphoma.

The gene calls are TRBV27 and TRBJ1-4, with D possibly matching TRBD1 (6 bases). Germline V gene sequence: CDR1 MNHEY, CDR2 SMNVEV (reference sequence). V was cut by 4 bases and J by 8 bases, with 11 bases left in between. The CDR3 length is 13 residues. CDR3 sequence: CASSWGPGEKLFF. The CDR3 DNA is TGTGCCAGCAGTTGGGGGCCTGGGGAAAAACTGTTTTTT.

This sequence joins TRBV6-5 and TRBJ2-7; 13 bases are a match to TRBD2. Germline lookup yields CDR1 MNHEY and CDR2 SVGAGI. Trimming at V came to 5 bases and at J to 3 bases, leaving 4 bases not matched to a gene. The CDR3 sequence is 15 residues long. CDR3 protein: CASSRLAGGLYEQYF. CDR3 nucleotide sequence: TGTGCCAGCAGTCGACTAGCGGGAGGACTCTACGAGCAGTACTTC.

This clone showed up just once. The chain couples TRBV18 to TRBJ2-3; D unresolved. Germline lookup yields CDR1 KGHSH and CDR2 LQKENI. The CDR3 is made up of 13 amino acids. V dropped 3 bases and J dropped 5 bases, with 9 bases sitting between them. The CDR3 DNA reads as TGTGCCAGCTCACCTCTCTCAGGAGATACGCAGTATTTT. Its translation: CASSPLSGDTQYF.

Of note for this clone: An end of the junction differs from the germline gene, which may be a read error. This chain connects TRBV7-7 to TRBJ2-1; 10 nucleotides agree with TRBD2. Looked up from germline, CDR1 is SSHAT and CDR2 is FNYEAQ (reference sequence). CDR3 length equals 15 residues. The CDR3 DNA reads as TGTGCTAGCAGCCCCGGGACTAGCGTCATGAATGAGCAGTTCTTC. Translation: CASSPGTSVMNEQFF.

The CDR3 here is CASSRTLGSGDEKLFF. The CDR3 DNA reads as TGCGCCAGCAGCCGGACTTTAGGGTCCGGGGATGAAAAACTGTTTTTT. The rearrangement links TRBV4-1 to TRBJ1-4; D not resolved. In germline, CDR1 is MGHRA, CDR2 YSYEKL. There are 16 residues in the CDR3. Trimming removed 4 bases at V and 6 bases at J, with 18 bases between.

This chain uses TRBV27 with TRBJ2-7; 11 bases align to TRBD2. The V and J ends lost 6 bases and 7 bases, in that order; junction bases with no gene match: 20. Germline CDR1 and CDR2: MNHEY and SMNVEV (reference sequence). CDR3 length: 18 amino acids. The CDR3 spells CASSYRGLPGLAVREQYF. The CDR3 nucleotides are TGTGCCAGCAGCTACCGAGGCCTACCGGGACTAGCGGTACGGGAGCAGTACTTC.

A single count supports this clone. In DNA, the CDR3 is TGTGCCAGCAGCTTAGCCCCCCTAGCGGGAGCGAGCGAGCAGTACTTC. This encodes CASSLAPLAGASEQYF. The chain is built from TRBV7-6 and TRBJ2-7; 10 nucleotides align to TRBD2. Trimming took 0 bases from V and 6 from J; bases not matched to a gene: 8. The CDR3 consists of 16 residues. Germline V lookup: CDR1 SGHVS, CDR2 FNYEAQ.

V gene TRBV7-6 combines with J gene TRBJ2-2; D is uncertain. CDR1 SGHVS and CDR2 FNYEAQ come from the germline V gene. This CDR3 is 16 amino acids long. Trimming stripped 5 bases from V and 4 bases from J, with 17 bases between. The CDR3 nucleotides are TGTGCCAGCAGCCCCCACCCTCAGCCAGGCACCGGGGAGCTGTTTTTT. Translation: CASSPHPQPGTGELFF.

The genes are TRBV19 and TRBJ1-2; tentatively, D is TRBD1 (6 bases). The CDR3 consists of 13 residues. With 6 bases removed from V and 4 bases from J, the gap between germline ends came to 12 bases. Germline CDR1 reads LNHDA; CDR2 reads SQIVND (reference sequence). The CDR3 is CASSQGGGYGYTF. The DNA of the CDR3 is TGTGCCAGTAGCCAGGGAGGGGGCTATGGCTACACCTTC.

The CDR3 region has the DNA TGTGCCATCAGTATTTTAGCGGGAGCTAGCACAGATACGCAGTATTTT. Encoded protein: CAISILAGASTDTQYF. The rearrangement joins TRBV10-3 to TRBJ2-3; 9 positions match TRBD2. This CDR3 contains 16 residues. CDR1 ENHRY and CDR2 SYGVKD come from the germline V gene. The V gene end was trimmed by 5 bases and the J gene end by 0 bases; junction bases not matched to a gene: 6.

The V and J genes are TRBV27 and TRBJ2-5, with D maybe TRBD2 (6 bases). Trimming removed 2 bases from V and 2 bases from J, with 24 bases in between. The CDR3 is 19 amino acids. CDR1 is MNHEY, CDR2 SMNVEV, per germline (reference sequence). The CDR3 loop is CASSLGATTLGDLQETQYF. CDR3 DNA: TGTGCCAGCAGTTTAGGAGCAACTACCTTGGGGGACTTACAAGAGACCCAGTACTTC.

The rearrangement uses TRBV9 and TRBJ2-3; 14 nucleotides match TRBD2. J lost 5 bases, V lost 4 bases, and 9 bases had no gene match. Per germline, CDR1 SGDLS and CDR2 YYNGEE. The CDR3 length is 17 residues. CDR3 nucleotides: TGTGCCAGCAGCTTTGGACTAGCGGGAGGAGTGGTAGATACGCAGTATTTT. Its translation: CASSFGLAGGVVDTQYF.

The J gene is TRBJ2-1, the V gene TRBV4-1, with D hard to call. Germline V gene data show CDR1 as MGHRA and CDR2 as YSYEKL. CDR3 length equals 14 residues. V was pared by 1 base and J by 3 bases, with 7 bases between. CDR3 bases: TGCGCCAGCAGCCAAGTGGGCGGCTACAATGAGCAGTTCTTC. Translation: CASSQVGGYNEQFF.

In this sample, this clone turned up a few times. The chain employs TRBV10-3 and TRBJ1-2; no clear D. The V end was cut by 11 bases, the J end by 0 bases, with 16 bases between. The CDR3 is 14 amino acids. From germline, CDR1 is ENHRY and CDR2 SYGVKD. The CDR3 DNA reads TGTGCCGCACTTTCCGCCGTAGCTAACTATGGCTACACCTTC. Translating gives CAALSAVANYGYTF.

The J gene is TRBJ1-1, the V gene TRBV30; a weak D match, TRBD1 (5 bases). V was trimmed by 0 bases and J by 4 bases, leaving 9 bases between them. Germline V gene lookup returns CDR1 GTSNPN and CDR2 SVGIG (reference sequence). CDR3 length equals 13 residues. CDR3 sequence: CAWSVGGGTEAFF. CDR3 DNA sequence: TGTGCCTGGAGTGTTGGGGGAGGCACTGAAGCTTTCTTT.

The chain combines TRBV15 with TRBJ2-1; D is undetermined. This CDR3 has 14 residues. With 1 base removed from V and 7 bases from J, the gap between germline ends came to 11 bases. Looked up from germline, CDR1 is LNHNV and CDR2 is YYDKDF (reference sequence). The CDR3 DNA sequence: TGTGCCACCAGCAGAGTTGCCACATCGAATGAGCAGTTCTTC. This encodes CATSRVATSNEQFF.

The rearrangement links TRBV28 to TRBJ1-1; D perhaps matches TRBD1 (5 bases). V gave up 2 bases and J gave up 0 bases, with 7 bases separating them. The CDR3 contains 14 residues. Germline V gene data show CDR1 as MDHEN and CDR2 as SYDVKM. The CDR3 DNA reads TGTGCCAGCAGTTTAGCGGGGGTGAACACTGAAGCTTTCTTT. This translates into CASSLAGVNTEAFF.

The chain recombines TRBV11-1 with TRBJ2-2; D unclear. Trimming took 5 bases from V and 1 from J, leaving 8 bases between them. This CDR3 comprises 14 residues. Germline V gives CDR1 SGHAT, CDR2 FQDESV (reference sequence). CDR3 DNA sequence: TGTGCCAGCAGCCCGGGCCGGAACACCGGGGAGCTGTTTTTT. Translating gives CASSPGRNTGELFF.